Listed here are 17 T cell receptor beta chains from one sample, sequenced in a study of T cell responses to AZD1222 COVID-19 vaccine. Sequencing was performed with immunoSEQ multiplex PCR; in TCRdb, only in-frame clones are kept and a portion is missing. The sample lists just under 95,000 clones; around 90% were seen once. The material was peripheral blood, obtained on day 0 of AZD1222 vaccination. Source of these receptors: an adult in good health.

This sequence joins TRBV4-1 and TRBJ1-2; TRBD1 is a possible D gene (6 bases). The V and J ends lost 0 bases and 1 base respectively, with 12 bases between them. This CDR3 has 16 residues. Per the germline V gene, CDR1 is MGHRA and CDR2 is YSYEKL. The CDR3 protein is CASSQEPAGVNYGYTF. Written as DNA, the CDR3 is TGCGCCAGCAGCCAAGAACCGGCAGGGGTTAACTATGGCTACACCTTC.

The table lists this clone with a few counts. This rearrangement joins TRBV6-5 to TRBJ1-2, with a tentative D call TRBD1 (6 bases). This CDR3 comprises 13 residues. Looked up from germline, CDR1 is MNHEY and CDR2 is SVGAGI. V lost 1 base to trimming and J lost 7 bases, with 10 bases between them. CDR3 bases: TGTGCCAGCAGTTACTGGGGGGCCTTTGGCTACACCTTC. This sequence encodes CASSYWGAFGYTF.

The chain employs TRBV27 and TRBJ1-1; weak D call: TRBD1 (5 bases). Germline values: CDR1 MNHEY, CDR2 SMNVEV (reference sequence). The V end was cut by 6 bases, the J end by 5 bases, with 16 bases between. The CDR3 has 14 amino acids. The CDR3 DNA reads TGTGCCAGCAGAGCTTTGGGGCGAGGTACTGAAGCTTTCTTT. This encodes CASRALGRGTEAFF.

The chain recombines TRBV19 with TRBJ1-5; 8 nucleotides match TRBD1. The V gene's germline CDR1 is LNHDA and CDR2 SQIVND (reference sequence). The V segment lost 9 bases and the J segment 1 base; nucleotides outside the gene matches: 14. The CDR3 spans 17 residues. The CDR3 DNA reads as TGTGCCAGCCGGACCCATGGACAGGGTGTCAGCAATCAGCCCCAGCATTTT. Its protein is CASRTHGQGVSNQPQHF.

The V gene is TRBV5-4, the J gene TRBJ2-1; D call uncertain. Germline CDR1 SGHNT, CDR2 YYREEE (reference sequence). Trimming pared 0 bases from V and 0 bases from J, leaving 10 bases between. This CDR3 contains 16 residues. Here the CDR3 DNA reads TGTGCCAGCAGCTTGGGTGGGGTCAGCTCCTACAATGAGCAGTTCTTC. It translates to CASSLGGVSSYNEQFF.

The J gene is TRBJ1-1, the V gene TRBV19; D is ambiguous. The CDR3 is 14 residues long. The V gene lost 6 bases and the J gene lost 0 bases, with 11 bases spanning the gap. CDR1 is LNHDA, CDR2 SQIVND, per germline (reference sequence). The CDR3 here is CASSKGVLNTEAFF. The CDR3 DNA sequence: TGTGCCAGTAGCAAAGGAGTTCTGAACACTGAAGCTTTCTTT.

The V and J genes are TRBV18 and TRBJ1-5, with D hard to call. Germline V gene data show CDR1 as KGHSH and CDR2 as LQKENI. The CDR3 runs 13 residues. V was trimmed by 2 bases and J by 5 bases, leaving 7 bases between them. Here the CDR3 DNA reads TGTGCCAGCTCACCAGGGGAGGATCAGCCCCAGCATTTT. It is translated as CASSPGEDQPQHF.

The rearrangement joins TRBV15 to TRBJ1-1; TRBD1 might be the D (6 bases). The CDR3 is 16 residues long. The V gene's germline CDR1 is LNHNV and CDR2 YYDKDF (reference sequence). The V end was cut by 0 bases, the J end by 5 bases, with 16 bases between. The CDR3 is CATSRDYVTGLTEAFF. CDR3 in DNA: TGTGCCACCAGCAGAGATTATGTAACAGGGCTTACTGAAGCTTTCTTT.

This rearrangement joins TRBV11-1 to TRBJ2-3; 10 positions match TRBD2. CDR1 is SGHAT, CDR2 FQDESV, per germline (reference sequence). The CDR3 runs to 16 residues. Trimming took 5 bases from V and 5 from J; bases not matched to a gene: 10. The DNA of the CDR3 is TGTGCCAGCAGCGGGACGGGACTAGCGTTTAGAGATACGCAGTATTTT. This encodes CASSGTGLAFRDTQYF.

The genes are TRBV3-1 (or the pseudogene TRBV3-2) and TRBJ2-1; 7 positions agree with TRBD2. Germline CDR1 is LGHDT and CDR2 is YNNKEL (reference sequence). CDR3 length equals 15 residues. V gave up 4 bases and J gave up 0 bases; unmatched junction bases: 3. The CDR3 DNA reads TGTGCCAGCAGCCGGACTAGAAACTCCTACAATGAGCAGTTCTTC. As protein: CASSRTRNSYNEQFF.

V is TRBV6-6 and J is TRBJ2-1; D may be TRBD2 (5 bases). CDR1 and CDR2 (germline): MNHNY, SVGAGI (reference sequence). The V end was cut by 5 bases, the J end by 10 bases, with 12 bases between. The CDR3 covers 12 residues. The CDR3 sequence: CASSPDLTEQFF. CDR3 in DNA: TGTGCCAGCAGTCCGGACTTGACGGAGCAGTTCTTC.

This chain links TRBV5-1 with TRBJ2-7, with D perhaps matching TRBD1 (5 bases). CDR1 and CDR2 (germline): SGHRS, YFSETQ. Deletions cut 0 bases from V and 0 bases from J, with 10 bases between. The CDR3 has 15 amino acids. The CDR3 nucleotides are TGCGCCAGCAGCTTGGCGGCCAGGGTCTCCTACGAGCAGTACTTC. The encoded protein is CASSLAARVSYEQYF.

The chain couples TRBV28 to TRBJ2-5; D call uncertain. Trimming took 2 bases from V and 9 from J, leaving 16 bases between them. The CDR3 length is 14 residues. Germline values: CDR1 MDHEN, CDR2 SYDVKM. The CDR3 DNA sequence: TGTGCCAGCAGTTTAGTCAGCTCCATTAACGCCCAGTACTTC. This codes for CASSLVSSINAQYF.

The chain recombines TRBV6-5 with TRBJ2-5, with 7 bases lining up with TRBD1. The CDR3 totals 15 residues. CDR1 is MNHEY, CDR2 SVGAGI, per germline. With 2 bases clipped from V and 4 bases from J, the junction kept 7 bases outside the gene matches. As DNA, the CDR3 is TGTGCCAGCAGTTACACCGACAGGGCTGTAGAGACCCAGTACTTC. It translates to CASSYTDRAVETQYF.

The chain joins TRBV11-2 to TRBJ1-3; D is undetermined. Germline V CDR1 and CDR2: SGHAT, FQNNGV. This CDR3 spans 12 amino acids. Trimming pared 2 bases from V and 7 bases from J, leaving 6 bases between. The CDR3 bases are TGTGCCAGCAGCTTAAGCCAGAACACCATATATTTT. This gives the protein CASSLSQNTIYF.

V is TRBV6-5 and J is TRBJ2-2; 7 nucleotides agree with TRBD2. The germline gives CDR1 MNHEY, CDR2 SVGAGI. CDR3 size: 13 residues. The V and J ends lost 2 bases and 7 bases, in that order; junction bases with no gene match: 1. CDR3 coding DNA: TGTGCCAGCAGTTACCGGGGGGACGGGGAGCTGTTTTTT. As protein: CASSYRGDGELFF.

This clone appeared once. The V and J genes are TRBV9 and TRBJ2-7; 7 bases map to TRBD2. Per germline, CDR1 SGDLS and CDR2 YYNGEE. The V gene end was trimmed by 0 bases and the J gene end by 0 bases; junction bases not matched to a gene: 6. This CDR3 has 16 residues. The CDR3 protein is CASSVAVGGSSYEQYF. The CDR3 region has the DNA TGTGCCAGCAGCGTAGCTGTGGGGGGGAGCTCCTACGAGCAGTACTTC.